This T cell receptor beta chain is from a study of technical replicates of blood from a few donors. Libraries were prepared by immunoSEQ multiplex PCR; TCRdb keeps only in-frame clonotypes and omits some of them. The table shows 15,000 to 20,000 clones, with approximately 80% occurring only once. What was sequenced was PBMCs. The origin of this receptor is a human donor in good health.

CDR3: CSVGPGLRNEQFF. The DNA of the CDR3 is TGCAGCGTCGGCCCGGGACTAAGGAATGAGCAGTTCTTC. The V and J genes are TRBV29-1 and TRBJ2-1, with TRBD2 identical over 7 bases. The germline V gene has CDR1 SQVTM and CDR2 ANQGSEA. The V and J ends lost 6 bases and 7 bases, in that order; junction bases with no gene match: 9. The CDR3 covers 13 residues.